One sample yielded the 25 T cell receptor beta chains listed below, sequenced in a study of technical replicates of blood from a handful of donors. This table comes from immunoSEQ multiplex PCR, and its TCRdb copy is limited to in-frame clones, with some not included. This sample has more than 45,000 clones, with roughly 91% found just once. Material: PBMCs. All receptors derive from a human donor in good health. Some clones in this sample may be carry-over from other donors' samples.

This chain joins TRBV11-2 and TRBJ2-1, with unresolved D. V lost 5 bases to trimming and J lost 8 bases, with 7 bases between them. From germline, CDR1 is SGHAT and CDR2 FQNNGV. CDR3 length: 11 residues. CDR3: CASSQAYEQFF. DNA for the CDR3: TGTGCCAGCAGCCAAGCCTATGAGCAGTTCTTC.

The chain recombines TRBV2 with TRBJ2-7, with 12 positions matching TRBD2. V shed 4 bases, J shed 2 bases, and the junction held 12 bases outside the gene matches. Germline CDR1 is SNHLY and CDR2 is FYNNEI. The CDR3 spans 18 residues. CDR3 in DNA: TGTGCCAGCAGTGGGACTAGCGGGGCCTCCCTCCTAACCTACGAGCAGTACTTC. Amino acids: CASSGTSGASLLTYEQYF.

The chain joins TRBV5-5 to TRBJ2-7; weak D call: TRBD2 (5 bases). The CDR3 consists of 15 residues. CDR1 and CDR2 (germline): SGHKS, YYEKEE (reference sequence). Trimming removed 0 bases from V and 4 bases from J, with 14 bases in between. Here the CDR3 reads CASSLVEGLSYEQYF. The CDR3 nucleotides are TGTGCCAGCAGCTTGGTTGAGGGCCTCTCATACGAGCAGTACTTC.

The gene calls are TRBV7-9 and TRBJ2-7; possibly TRBD2 for D (6 bases). In germline, CDR1 is SEHNR, CDR2 FQNEAQ (reference sequence). This CDR3 is 14 amino acids long. The ends were cut back, 5 bases at V and 6 bases at J, with 17 bases in the middle. The CDR3 nucleotides read TGTGCCAGCAGCGGGGACTCTTGGGGCTCCGAGCAGTACTTC. This translates into CASSGDSWGSEQYF. Full variable domain (rest looked up from reference TRBV7-9 and TRBJ2-7): DTGVSQNPRHKITKRGQNVTFRCDPISEHNRLYWYRQTLGQGPEFLTYFQNEAQLEKSRLLSDRFSAERPKGSFSTLEIQRTEQGDSAMYLCASSGDSWGSEQYFGPGTRLTVT.

This sequence joins TRBV7-2 and TRBJ2-7; 7 bases map to TRBD1. CDR3 length: 15 amino acids. The V gene's germline CDR1 is SGHTA and CDR2 FQGNSA. The trim removed 5 bases at V and 2 bases at J, leaving 9 bases unmatched. In nucleotides, the CDR3 is TGTGCCAGCAGCCCAGACAGGGAACGGACCTACGAGCAGTACTTC. Protein sequence: CASSPDRERTYEQYF.

The V and J genes are TRBV5-6 and TRBJ2-7, with a possible D match to TRBD2 (5 bases). Germline assignment: CDR1 SGHDT and CDR2 YYEEEE. The germline V and J ends were trimmed by 8 bases and 2 bases, with 17 bases remaining between them. The CDR3 contains 14 residues. CDR3 bases: TGTGCCAGTAGCATCGGACTGTATACCTACGAGCAGTACTTC. Translated, it gives CASSIGLYTYEQYF.

The V call is TRBV7-2, the J call TRBJ2-5; D remains unclear. The CDR3 runs to 13 residues. Trimming left V 1 base short and J 7 bases short, with 10 bases between. Germline V CDR1 and CDR2: SGHTA, FQGNSA. The CDR3 DNA reads TGTGCCAGCAGCTTAGACCTAGAGGCGACCCAGTACTTC. Translating gives CASSLDLEATQYF.

The chain combines TRBV4-1 with TRBJ1-5; the D gene is possibly TRBD1 (6 bases). The CDR3 is 16 residues long. Deletions cut 1 base from V and 2 bases from J, with 12 bases between. Germline CDR1 is MGHRA and CDR2 is YSYEKL. CDR3 sequence reads: CASSQGGLLGNQPQHF. CDR3 DNA: TGCGCCAGCAGCCAAGGGGGGCTTTTAGGCAATCAGCCCCAGCATTTT.

The genes are TRBV4-3 and TRBJ1-6, with a weak D call TRBD1 (5 bases). The CDR3 extends over 18 amino acids. CDR1 and CDR2 (germline): LGHNA, YSLEER. Trimming cost V 0 bases and J 0 bases, with 12 bases left between them. CDR3 sequence reads: CASSQDLGLSSYNSPLHF. The CDR3 nucleotides read TGCGCCAGCAGCCAAGATCTGGGACTGAGCTCCTATAATTCACCCCTCCACTTT.

V usage is TRBV7-2 and J usage is TRBJ2-3; TRBD2 matches at 9 bases. V lost 2 bases and J lost 5; bases outside the gene matches: 8. CDR1 is SGHTA and CDR2 is FQGNSA in the germline V gene. CDR3 length: 16 residues. DNA for the CDR3: TGTGCCAGCAGCTTACTAGCGGGGAAGAGGGGAGATACGCAGTATTTT. This codes for CASSLLAGKRGDTQYF.

The V gene is TRBV2, the J gene TRBJ1-2; D perhaps matches TRBD1 (5 bases). This CDR3 is built from 14 residues. The V end was cut by 3 bases, the J end by 7 bases, with 15 bases between. Looked up from germline, CDR1 is SNHLY and CDR2 is FYNNEI. The CDR3 DNA sequence: TGTGCCAGCAGTGACTTAGGGGATGGGGTTGGCTACACCTTC. Protein product: CASSDLGDGVGYTF.

A word on this clone: The sample carries other DNA sequences with the same CDR3. CDR3 in DNA: TGTGCCACCAGCAGAGATCAGGGTAATAATCAGCCCCAGCATTTT. Amino acids: CATSRDQGNNQPQHF. This chain links TRBV15 with TRBJ1-5, with a weak D call TRBD1 (5 bases). The V gene lost 0 bases and the J gene lost 4 bases, with 10 bases spanning the gap. CDR1 and CDR2 from the germline V gene are LNHNV and YYDKDF (reference sequence). The CDR3 consists of 15 residues. Drawing the rest from reference TRBV15 and TRBJ1-5, the complete variable domain is DAMVIQNPRYQVTQFGKPVTLSCSQTLNHNVMYWYQQKSSQAPKLLFHYYDKDFNNEADTPDNFQSRRPNTSFCFLDIRSPGLGDTAMYLCATSRDQGNNQPQHFGDGTRLSIL.

This chain uses TRBV5-6 with TRBJ2-5; TRBD1 agrees at 9 bases. Looked up from germline, CDR1 is SGHDT and CDR2 is YYEEEE. V lost 4 bases, J lost 4 bases, and 8 bases stayed unmatched. The CDR3 runs to 15 residues. The CDR3 DNA sequence: TGTGCCAGCAGCCATGACACAGGGGGCCGAGAGACCCAGTACTTC. Translating gives CASSHDTGGRETQYF.

J is TRBJ2-1 and V is TRBV2, with D possibly being TRBD2 (7 bases). Germline V gene data show CDR1 as SNHLY and CDR2 as FYNNEI. V dropped 7 bases and J dropped 2 bases, with 15 bases sitting between them. This CDR3 comprises 15 residues. CDR3 loop: CASTKGGIPYNEQFF. The CDR3 coding sequence is TGTGCCAGCACCAAGGGGGGGATTCCCTACAATGAGCAGTTCTTC. The full variable domain, rest sourced from reference TRBV2 and TRBJ2-1, is EPEVTQTPSHQVTQMGQEVILRCVPISNHLYFYWYRQILGQKVEFLVSFYNNEISEKSEIFDDQFSVERPDGSNFTLKIRSTKLEDSAMYFCASTKGGIPYNEQFFGPGTRLTVL.

The chain has TRBV5-4 and TRBJ2-3; the match to TRBD2 covers 8 bases. The V segment lost 4 bases and the J segment 4 bases; nucleotides outside the gene matches: 8. The length of the CDR3 is 15 residues. The V gene's germline CDR1 is SGHNT and CDR2 YYREEE (reference sequence). CDR3 protein: CASSRGGGFPDTQYF. The CDR3 DNA is TGTGCCAGCAGCCGGGGGGGAGGATTCCCAGATACGCAGTATTTT.

The genes are TRBV9 and TRBJ2-2; TRBD2 might be the D (5 bases). Germline V gene sequence: CDR1 SGDLS, CDR2 YYNGEE. Trimming took 3 bases from V and 4 from J, leaving 10 bases between them. The length of the CDR3 is 14 residues. CDR3 nucleotides: TGTGCCAGCAGCGCCGGACTCTCCACCGGGGAGCTGTTTTTT. It specifies CASSAGLSTGELFF.

As DNA, the CDR3 is TGTGCCAGCAGCCAAGGCGGGACCGGATCCTACGAGCAGTACTTC. This translates into CASSQGGTGSYEQYF. V and J are TRBV4-2 and TRBJ2-7; possible D gene TRBD2, 6 bases. Trimming left V 1 base short and J 1 base short, with 11 bases between. In germline, CDR1 is LGHNA, CDR2 YNFKEQ. This CDR3 has 15 residues.

The CDR3 region is CASCGTGGATQYF. The CDR3 DNA follows: TGTGCCAGCTGTGGGACAGGGGGGGCGACCCAGTACTTC. The chain recombines TRBV25-1 with TRBJ2-5; TRBD1 aligns across 11 bases. This CDR3 spans 13 amino acids. CDR1 MGHDK and CDR2 SYGVNS come from the germline V gene. With V trimmed by 8 bases and J by 7 bases, 6 bases remained unmatched.

The chain is built from TRBV19 and TRBJ2-3, with D unclear. The germline V gene encodes CDR1 LNHDA and CDR2 SQIVND (reference sequence). The CDR3 is made up of 14 amino acids. V was clipped by 5 bases and J by 1 base, with 10 bases between them. CDR3 region: CASSGLLGTDTQYF. As DNA, the CDR3 is TGTGCCAGTAGTGGCCTTCTCGGCACAGATACGCAGTATTTT.

The V call is TRBV9, the J call TRBJ2-7, with D maybe TRBD1 (5 bases). The CDR3 has 13 residues. With 0 bases removed from V and 7 bases from J, the gap between germline ends came to 11 bases. Germline values: CDR1 SGDLS, CDR2 YYNGEE. CDR3 coding DNA: TGTGCCAGCAGCGTAGCGTATCAGGGAGAGCAGTACTTC. It encodes CASSVAYQGEQYF.

The chain couples TRBV27 to TRBJ1-2; 7 nucleotides match TRBD1. V lost 6 bases to trimming and J lost 5 bases; unmatched junction nucleotides: 9. Germline V gene data show CDR1 as MNHEY and CDR2 as SMNVEV (reference sequence). The CDR3 consists of 14 residues. DNA of the CDR3: TGTGCCAGCAGGCCGACAGGGTTGGGGTATGGCTACACCTTC. It specifies CASRPTGLGYGYTF.

This clone was observed a single time. The V call is TRBV5-1, the J call TRBJ1-1; TRBD1 matches 12 bases. V shed 1 base and J 0 bases; nucleotides not matched to a gene: 7. Looked up from germline, CDR1 is SGHRS and CDR2 is YFSETQ. The length of the CDR3 is 18 residues. CDR3 nucleotide sequence: TGCGCCAGCAGCTTGTGGGACAGGGGGCGCGGGATGAACACTGAAGCTTTCTTT. Its translation: CASSLWDRGRGMNTEAFF. The full variable domain, in which reference TRBV5-1 and TRBJ1-1 provide the parts outside the CDR3, is KAGVTQTPRYLIKTRGQQVTLSCSPISGHRSVSWYQQTPGQGLQFLFEYFSETQRNKGNFPGRFSGRQFSNSRSEMNVSTLELGDSALYLCASSLWDRGRGMNTEAFFGQGTRLTVV.

The chain joins TRBV7-6 to TRBJ2-7, with 8 nucleotides matching TRBD1. The CDR3 is 15 residues long. The V and J ends lost 5 bases and 2 bases, in that order; junction bases with no gene match: 8. Germline lookup yields CDR1 SGHVS and CDR2 FNYEAQ. CDR3 DNA: TGTGCCAGCAGCGGAATGAACAGGGGGACCTACGAGCAGTACTTC. Translation: CASSGMNRGTYEQYF.

V is TRBV10-1 and J is TRBJ2-5, with D possibly being TRBD2 (5 bases). Germline assignment: CDR1 WNHNN and CDR2 SYGVQD (reference sequence). This CDR3 is 15 amino acids long. V was clipped by 0 bases and J by 5 bases, with 13 bases between them. The DNA for the CDR3 is TGCGCCAGCAGTGAGTCGATCACAACGGGGGAGACCCAGTACTTC. It codes for CASSESITTGETQYF.

This rearrangement joins TRBV5-6 to TRBJ2-3; 9 bases are a match to TRBD2. Germline V gene lookup returns CDR1 SGHDT and CDR2 YYEEEE. This CDR3 has 15 amino acids. Losses at the gene ends were 2 bases for V and 5 bases for J; bases not matched to a gene: 6. In DNA form, the CDR3 reads TGTGCCAGCAGCTTAGGGACTAGCCTTATAGATACGCAGTATTTT. This codes for CASSLGTSLIDTQYF.